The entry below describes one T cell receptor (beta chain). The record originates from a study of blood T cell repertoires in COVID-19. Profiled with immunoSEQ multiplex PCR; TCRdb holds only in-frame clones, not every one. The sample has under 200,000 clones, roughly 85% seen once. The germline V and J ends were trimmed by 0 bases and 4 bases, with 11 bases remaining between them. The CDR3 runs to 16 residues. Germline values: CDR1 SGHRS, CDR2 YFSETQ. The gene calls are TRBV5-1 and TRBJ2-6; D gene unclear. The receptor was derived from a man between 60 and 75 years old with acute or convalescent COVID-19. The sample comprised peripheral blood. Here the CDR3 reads CASSLGAAPGANVLTF. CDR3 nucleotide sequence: TGCGCCAGCAGCTTGGGTGCGGCTCCCGGGGCCAACGTCCTGACTTTC.